This record concerns one T cell receptor beta chain sequence. Antigen specificity is unknown. Per the authors' pipeline: What underpinned the distant-metastasis classifier for papillary thyroid cancer was the set of CDR3 differences across clinicopathological groups. Through MiXCR, TCRdb re-clonotyped the PCR reads. The V and J calls follow TCRdb's processing rather than the paper's. Found here are about 17,000 clones, roughly 17% of them singletons; the top ten hold around 18%. Germline CDR1 is MDHEN and CDR2 is SYDVKM. J gave up 0 bases and V 10 bases, and 24 bases lay outside the gene matches. This CDR3 comprises 19 residues. The sample originates from a study of metastatic and nonmetastatic thyroid tumors. Study in general: The comparison covered peripheral blood and tumor or nodule tissue in malignant and benign thyroid patients. General observations from the study: Reportedly, malignant thyroid tumors had significantly higher TCR beta diversity than benign nodules, in blood and tumor.

All patients were treatment-naive before thyroid surgery. The V gene is TRBV28, the J gene TRBJ2-7, with 7 bases fitting TRBD2. The sample comprised blood. The sequence was collected from a male donor with papillary thyroid cancer or a benign thyroid nodule (not recorded which). Some clones in this sample may be carry-over from other donors' samples. The CDR3 DNA sequence: TGTGCCACCCAGCCCTCGGGACTAACATCACGATTCAACTCCTACGAGCAGTACTTC. This translates into CATQPSGLTSRFNSYEQYF.